This T cell receptor beta chain was sequenced during a study of blood T cell repertoires in COVID-19. Background on the study: Acute and convalescent COVID-19 samples came from the United States, Italy and Spain.

The J segment lost 1 base and the V segment lost 0 bases, leaving 4 bases of the junction unmatched. This CDR3 is built from 16 residues. CDR1 is SGHRS and CDR2 is YFSETQ in the germline V gene. Authors' data handling: Amplification with reference gene primers provided the estimates of nucleated cell counts. Profiling relied on immunoSEQ multiplex PCR, and the TCRdb table lists in-frame clones only, not all of them. For V, J and clone size, that table is used; D and trimming come from the DNA. The table has some 100,000 clones, approximately 82% seen once; the top ten hold roughly 8.2%. This chain joins TRBV5-1 and TRBJ2-4; TRBD1 aligns across 7 bases. This sequence originates from a woman of 80 years or more with active or convalescent COVID-19. Specimen: peripheral blood. The CDR3 sequence is CASSLGDRVAKNIQYF. The CDR3 bases are TGCGCCAGCAGCTTGGGTGACAGGGTGGCCAAAAACATTCAGTACTTC.